Listed below are T cell receptor beta chains from one sample, sequenced in a study of vaccination effects on CD4 cells after COVID-19. Their specific antigens are unknown. The data were produced by immunoSEQ multiplex PCR, yet TCRdb's version contains in-frame clones alone and is incomplete. The sample yields under 80,000 clones, under 85% seen once. The material sequenced was CD4+ T cells from PBMCs cultured with HCoV-OC43 spike peptides, taken after COVID-19 vaccination. The receptors originated from a human donor who received a COVID-19 vaccine. The CDR3 runs from the conserved cysteine through the conserved F or W. The D gene is left open where the match is weak. Size is omitted from some rows. Given values are once, few, many or a class for expanded clones.

V: TRBV25-1; D: .; J: TRBJ1-6; size: .; CDR3: CASSHSGANSPLHF; DNA: TGTGCCAGCAGTCACTCGGGCGCTAATTCACCCCTCCACTTT
V: TRBV9; D: .; J: TRBJ2-2; size: once; CDR3: CASSVDPGTGELFF; DNA: TGTGCCAGCAGCGTAGATCCGGGCACCGGGGAGCTGTTTTTT
V: TRBV3-1/TRBV3-2; D: .; J: TRBJ2-1; size: .; CDR3: CASSQDLGDWGSYNEQFF; DNA: TGTGCCAGCAGCCAAGATCTGGGGGATTGGGGCTCCTACAATGAGCAGTTCTTC
V: TRBV4-2; D: TRBD2; J: TRBJ2-5; size: .; CDR3: CASSQLAGNQETQYF; DNA: TGTGCCAGCAGCCAACTAGCGGGGAACCAAGAGACCCAGTACTTC
V: TRBV10-3; D: TRBD1; J: TRBJ1-4; size: few; CDR3: CAISRTGMSNEKLFF; DNA: TGTGCCATCAGTCGGACAGGGATGAGTAATGAAAAACTGTTTTTT
V: TRBV21-1; D: .; J: TRBJ1-2; size: .; CDR3: CASSRLLYYGYTF; DNA: TGTGCCAGCAGCAGGCTTCTTTATTATGGCTACACCTTC
V: TRBV24-1; D: .; J: TRBJ2-3; size: .; CDR3: CATSGDGDTQYF; DNA: TGTGCCACCAGCGGGGACGGAGATACGCAGTATTTT
V: TRBV28; D: .; J: TRBJ2-2; size: .; CDR3: CASSLTLGELFF; DNA: TGTGCCAGCAGTTTAACTCTCGGGGAGCTGTTTTTT
V: TRBV2; D: .; J: TRBJ1-5; size: few; CDR3: CASNRRGAGQPQHF; DNA: TGTGCCAGCAACAGGAGGGGGGCAGGTCAGCCCCAGCATTTT
V: TRBV19; D: TRBD2; J: TRBJ2-1; size: .; CDR3: CASSRPGLAIRSSYNEQFF; DNA: TGTGCCAGTAGTAGACCGGGACTAGCCATAAGAAGCTCCTACAATGAGCAGTTCTTC
V: TRBV3-1/TRBV3-2; D: .; J: TRBJ2-5; size: .; CDR3: CASSPRFGVGETQYF; DNA: TGTGCCAGCAGCCCTCGTTTTGGGGTGGGGGAGACCCAGTACTTC
V: TRBV27; D: .; J: TRBJ1-4; size: .; CDR3: CASSPYRVTNEKLFF; DNA: TGTGCCAGCAGTCCCTACAGGGTGACTAATGAAAAACTGTTTTTT
V: TRBV7-9; D: .; J: TRBJ1-1; size: .; CDR3: CASSPGLDMNTEAFF; DNA: TGTGCCAGCAGCCCCGGTTTGGATATGAACACTGAAGCTTTCTTT
V: TRBV11-3; D: .; J: TRBJ1-4; size: .; CDR3: CASSLPTGFGHNEKLFF; DNA: TGTGCCAGCAGCTTACCTACAGGGTTCGGTCATAATGAAAAACTGTTTTTT
V: TRBV18; D: .; J: TRBJ2-2; size: .; CDR3: CASSPNTGELFF; DNA: TGTGCCAGCTCACCCAACACCGGGGAGCTGTTTTTT
V: TRBV5-1; D: .; J: TRBJ2-1; size: .; CDR3: CASSKTVSSYNEQFF; DNA: TGCGCCAGCAGCAAGACGGTGAGCTCCTACAATGAGCAGTTCTTC
V: TRBV19; D: TRBD1; J: TRBJ1-5; size: .; CDR3: CASTGTGGRWQPQHF; DNA: TGTGCCAGTACCGGGACAGGGGGCCGATGGCAGCCCCAGCATTTT
V: TRBV6-2/TRBV6-3; D: TRBD1; J: TRBJ1-6; size: .; CDR3: CASSQQGAYSPLHF; DNA: TGTGCCAGCAGCCAACAGGGGGCATATTCACCCCTCCACTTT
V: TRBV24-1; D: .; J: TRBJ1-2; size: few; CDR3: CATSDPDKNYGYTF; DNA: TGTGCCACCAGTGACCCCGACAAGAACTATGGCTACACCTTC
V: TRBV7-2; D: .; J: TRBJ2-1; size: few; CDR3: CASSLAMSEEFF; DNA: TGTGCCAGCAGCTTAGCGATGTCTGAGGAGTTCTTC
V: TRBV28; D: TRBD1; J: TRBJ2-5; size: once; CDR3: CASSTNGQGEETQYF; DNA: TGTGCCAGCAGTACAAACGGACAGGGCGAAGAGACCCAGTACTTC
V: TRBV7-3; D: .; J: TRBJ2-2; size: .; CDR3: CASSLNSVPATNTGELFF; DNA: TGTGCCAGCAGCTTAAATAGCGTGCCAGCGACGAACACCGGGGAGCTGTTTTTT
V: TRBV29-1; D: .; J: TRBJ1-1; size: .; CDR3: CSVGANTEAFF; DNA: TGCAGCGTTGGAGCTAACACTGAAGCTTTCTTT
V: TRBV27; D: .; J: TRBJ2-3; size: .; CDR3: CASSFLDNTDTQYF; DNA: TGTGCCAGCAGTTTCCTGGACAACACAGATACGCAGTATTTT
V: TRBV5-1; D: .; J: TRBJ1-3; size: .; CDR3: CASSPGPISGNTIYF; DNA: TGCGCCAGCAGCCCTGGACCGATCTCTGGAAACACCATATATTTT
V: TRBV6-2/TRBV6-3; D: .; J: TRBJ1-5; size: .; CDR3: CASSYGGAGRRNQPQHF; DNA: TGTGCCAGCAGTTACGGGGGGGCAGGGCGGCGCAATCAGCCCCAGCATTTT
V: TRBV30; D: .; J: TRBJ1-4; size: .; CDR3: CAWSDRDTKSRNEKLFF; DNA: TGTGCCTGGAGTGACAGAGACACGAAGAGTAGAAATGAAAAACTGTTTTTT
V: TRBV3-1/TRBV3-2; D: TRBD2; J: TRBJ2-2; size: .; CDR3: CASSLGLAGGPITYTGELFF; DNA: TGTGCCAGCAGCCTCGGACTAGCGGGGGGGCCAATCACTTACACCGGGGAGCTGTTTTTT
V: TRBV6-1; D: .; J: TRBJ1-6; size: .; CDR3: CASSESGGYNSPLHF; DNA: TGTGCCAGCAGTGAATCTGGGGGTTATAATTCACCCCTCCACTTT
V: TRBV2; D: .; J: TRBJ1-1; size: .; CDR3: CASSLHPAATGTEAFF; DNA: TGTGCCAGCAGTCTACACCCTGCGGCTACCGGCACTGAAGCTTTCTTT
V: TRBV5-8; D: .; J: TRBJ2-1; size: .; CDR3: CASSLTSVSASYNEQFF; DNA: TGTGCCAGCAGCTTGACATCGGTCAGCGCTTCTTACAATGAGCAGTTCTTC
V: TRBV12-3/TRBV12-4; D: .; J: TRBJ1-2; size: .; CDR3: CASSRGGYGYTF; DNA: TGTGCCAGTAGTAGAGGTGGCTATGGCTACACCTTC
V: TRBV18; D: TRBD2; J: TRBJ2-1; size: .; CDR3: CASSPGVGAGDEQFF; DNA: TGTGCCAGCTCACCAGGCGTAGGTGCGGGGGATGAGCAGTTCTTC
V: TRBV18; D: .; J: TRBJ2-3; size: .; CDR3: CASSPGANTQYF; DNA: TGTGCCAGCTCACCCGGGGCGAATACGCAGTATTTT
V: TRBV7-8; D: .; J: TRBJ1-6; size: .; CDR3: CASSPGQRHSPLHF; DNA: TGTGCCAGCAGCCCGGGGCAGCGCCATTCACCCCTCCACTTT
V: TRBV11-2; D: .; J: TRBJ1-6; size: .; CDR3: CASTDDLDSPLHF; DNA: TGTGCCAGCACGGACGATTTAGATTCACCCCTCCACTTT
V: TRBV27; D: TRBD1; J: TRBJ1-6; size: .; CDR3: CASSWGTGNLPLHF; DNA: TGTGCCAGCAGTTGGGGGACAGGCAATTTACCCCTCCACTTT